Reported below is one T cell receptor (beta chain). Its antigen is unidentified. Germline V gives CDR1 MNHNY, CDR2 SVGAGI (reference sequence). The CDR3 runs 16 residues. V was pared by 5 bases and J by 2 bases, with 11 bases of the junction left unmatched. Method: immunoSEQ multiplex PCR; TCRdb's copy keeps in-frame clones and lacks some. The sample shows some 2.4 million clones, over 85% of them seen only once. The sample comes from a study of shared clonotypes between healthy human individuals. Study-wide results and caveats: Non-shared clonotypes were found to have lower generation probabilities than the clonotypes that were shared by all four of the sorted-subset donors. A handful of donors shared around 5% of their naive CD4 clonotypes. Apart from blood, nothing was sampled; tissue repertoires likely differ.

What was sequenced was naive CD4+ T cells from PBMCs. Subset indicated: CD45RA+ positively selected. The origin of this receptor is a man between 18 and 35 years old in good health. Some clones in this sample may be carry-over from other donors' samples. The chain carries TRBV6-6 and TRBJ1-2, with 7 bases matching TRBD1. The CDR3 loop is CASSILSGQANYGYTF. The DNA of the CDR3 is TGTGCCAGCAGTATTCTCTCAGGACAGGCCAACTATGGCTACACCTTC.